Listed below are T cell receptor beta chains from one sample, sequenced in a study of control samples from healthy donors and cancer patients. The repertoire was sequenced with immunoSEQ multiplex PCR; TCRdb's copy has only in-frame clones and lacks some. The sample shows tens of thousands of clones, 86% of them seen only once. Sequencing was carried out using blood. The receptors here all came from a woman aged 50 to 65 in good health. CDR3s include the opening cysteine and the closing phenylalanine or tryptophan.

j_call v_call cdr3_aa
TRBJ1-2 TRBV28 CASSFTMAEANYGYTF
TRBJ2-7 TRBV5-6 CASSLAVYEQYF
TRBJ1-4 TRBV19 CASSPTGSEKLFF
TRBJ2-3 TRBV6-5 CASSWDWRDTQYF
TRBJ2-5 TRBV4-3 CASSQGPAPQETQYF
TRBJ2-3 TRBV28 CASSLLSLAASTDTQYF
TRBJ2-6 TRBV6-4 CASSDSRGGANVLTF
TRBJ2-7 TRBV3-1/TRBV3-2 CASSRGLAGANEQYF
TRBJ1-2 TRBV6-5 CAAGGARYGYTF
TRBJ1-1 TRBV6-5 CASRLQRNTEAFF
TRBJ2-7 TRBV5-1 CASSPRQGRSYEQYF
TRBJ1-3 TRBV5-6 CASSSPRGGGNTIYF
TRBJ2-3 TRBV2 CASRSGVGDTQYF
TRBJ2-3 TRBV18 CASSESRTADTQYF
TRBJ1-1 TRBV4-3 CASSQQGGLNTEAFF
TRBJ2-3 TRBV15 CATSRVEDVTDTQYF
TRBJ2-7 TRBV4-3 CASSQDAFQASYEQYF
TRBJ2-5 TRBV19 CASSPPGGRGRAQYF
TRBJ1-4 TRBV29-1 CSVEVNRGLNEKLFF
TRBJ1-2 TRBV2 CASRSDGGRSANYGYTF
TRBJ1-1 TRBV6-2/TRBV6-3 CASSYSGGLNTEAFF
TRBJ2-5 TRBV28 CASSLSLDRDMHQETQYF
TRBJ2-5 TRBV19 CASSSTGLQETQYF
TRBJ1-4 TRBV5-1 CASSPGQKNEKLFF
TRBJ2-5 TRBV6-5 CAREETTDPGETQYF
TRBJ1-1 TRBV18 CASSPRAPGGGTEAFF
TRBJ2-1 TRBV9 CASSVADRGGGHGNEQFF
TRBJ2-1 TRBV12-3/TRBV12-4 CASISSFDEQFF
TRBJ2-4 TRBV11-3 CASRTGSENIQYF
TRBJ2-3 TRBV28 CASGGPSTDTQYF
TRBJ2-5 TRBV18 CASSRRGGQETQYF
TRBJ2-1 TRBV6-4 CASSASGRSYNEQFF
TRBJ2-7 TRBV28 CASSPSGSGSYEQYF
TRBJ2-5 TRBV28 CASGFGTGGAETQYF